This T cell receptor (beta chain) was profiled in a study of tumor-infiltrating lymphocytes in primary liver carcinoma. About the research overall: Each sample had roughly 3.5 to 8 million productive TCRbeta reads regardless of tissue type.

From roughly 21-30 mg of unsorted bulk tissue, DNA and RNA were co-extracted together. Donors underwent surgery for histopathologically diagnosed primary liver carcinoma. CDR3 length: 16 residues. A constant-region primer primed TCR beta cDNA synthesis from about 490 ng of total RNA. It was through three nested multiplex PCR rounds of slightly modified ARM-PCR that TCR beta libraries arose. Use of TRBV1-TRBV30 forward primers with a C-beta reverse primer characterized the first two PCR rounds, which lasted about 9 cycles each. TCRdb independently ran MiXCR on the multiplex PCR reads; one entry per CDR3 protein. The repertoire includes some 40,000 distinct CDR3 sequences, roughly 74% of them detected once, and 37% sits in the top ten. Concerning this clonotype itself: One end of the junction fails to match germline, which may point to a read error.

The TCR comes from a man aged 35-49 years with primary liver carcinoma and hepatitis B virus infection. The chain recombines TRBV12-3 or TRBV12-4 with TRBJ2-3; D may be TRBD2 (5 bases). Sequenced input: tumor-adjacent normal liver tissue. CDR3 in amino acids: CASSSLTIGSTDTQYF. In DNA, the CDR3 is TGTGCTAGCAGTTCATTGACTATCGGTAGCACAGATACGCAGTATTTT.